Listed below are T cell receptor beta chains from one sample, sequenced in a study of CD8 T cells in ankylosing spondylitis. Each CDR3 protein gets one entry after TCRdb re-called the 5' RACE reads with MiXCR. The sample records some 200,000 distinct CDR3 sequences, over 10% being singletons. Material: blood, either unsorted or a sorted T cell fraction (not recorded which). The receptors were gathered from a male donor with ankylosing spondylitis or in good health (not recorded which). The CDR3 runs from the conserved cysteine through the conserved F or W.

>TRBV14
CASSRDGRPEQYF
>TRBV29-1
CSVEDQLLNYGYTF
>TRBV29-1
CSVGLSPRDTQYF
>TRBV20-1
CSATDNMDGTYEQYF
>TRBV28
CASIFGDEQFF
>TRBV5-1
CASSPTGGGGELFF
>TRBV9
CASSPSTGAETQYF
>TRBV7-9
CASSFKGEAFF
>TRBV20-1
CSAPSGGGSRNTDTQYF
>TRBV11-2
CAVEQDTEAFF
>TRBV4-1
CASSHQRGWIGKLFF
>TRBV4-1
CASSQERGYTF
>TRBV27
CASSASQGYQPQHF
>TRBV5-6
CASSADAAGGPDEQYF
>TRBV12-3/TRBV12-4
CASNPTGGGYGYTF
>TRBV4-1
CASSQDPQRGVSYNEQFF
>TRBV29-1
CSVGVLPGQGARTGELFF
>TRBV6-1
CAAGSGGGFQETQYF
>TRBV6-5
CASSYRTGEPDTQYF
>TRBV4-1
CASSPHLWTETSDYEQYF
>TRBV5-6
CASSLFSVYEQYF
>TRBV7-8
CASSLVGGQGPSNF
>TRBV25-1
CASNRPGNEQYF
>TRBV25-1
CASSDPGLDDEQFF
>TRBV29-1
CSVSSPGALQTEAFF
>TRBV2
CASTRGRNTEAFF
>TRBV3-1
CASSQPLAGGGNEQFF
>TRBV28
CASSLSIPEREQYF
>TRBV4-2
CASSQDRGANYGYTF
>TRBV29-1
CSVEEGDGPTDTQYF
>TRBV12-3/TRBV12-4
CASSSGLAQETQYF
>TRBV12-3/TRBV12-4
CASSLPASGYTDTQYF
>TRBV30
CAWNPMGVTDTQYF
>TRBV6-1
CASSENPFNEQFF
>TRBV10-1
CASSQTGGYNEQFF
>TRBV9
CASSATGLSTNEKLFF
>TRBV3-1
CASSQGTGNTGELFF
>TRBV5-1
CASRAAGEFTEAFF
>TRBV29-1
CSVEDGQGHYEQYF
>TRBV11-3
CASSAGTATHYGYTF
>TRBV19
CARQLAGETQYF
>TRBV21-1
CASSKRPPPFLGELFF